The 32 T cell receptor beta chains given below trace back to one sample, sequenced in a study of T cells in Graves' hyperthyroidism and ophthalmopathy. TCR beta CDR3 regions were amplified from RNA. First-round RT-PCR of the TCR CDR3 relied on the HTBI primer set. Each CDR3 protein gets one entry after TCRdb re-called the multiplex PCR reads with MiXCR. The sample holds hundreds of thousands of distinct CDR3 sequences, roughly 14% seen once. Material: blood. The receptors derive from a woman aged 50 to 65 with Graves' ophthalmopathy.

This clonotype was seen only a few times. This chain links TRBV24-1 with TRBJ2-2, with TRBD2 matching over 8 bases. Germline CDR1 is KGHDR and CDR2 is SFDVKD. This CDR3 has 17 amino acids. The V segment lost 0 bases and the J segment 5 bases; nucleotides outside the gene matches: 7. The CDR3: CATSDLGRSGGTGELFF. CDR3 DNA sequence: TGTGCCACCAGTGATTTGGGACGCAGCGGGGGTACCGGGGAGCTGTTTTTT.

V usage is TRBV29-1 and J usage is TRBJ2-2, with 8 bases aligning to TRBD1. CDR1 and CDR2 from the germline V gene are SQVTM and ANQGSEA. After removal of 6 bases from V and 7 bases from J, the junction contained 4 bases not matched to a gene. This CDR3 is built from 12 residues. As DNA, the CDR3 is TGCAGCGTCGGACAGGGAAGCGGGGAGCTGTTTTTT. This gives the protein CSVGQGSGELFF.

A few counts support this clonotype. This rearrangement joins TRBV6-1 to TRBJ2-3; the D is unclear. Trimming pared 5 bases from V and 4 bases from J, leaving 16 bases between. The CDR3 sequence is 15 residues long. CDR1 MNHNS and CDR2 SASEGT come from the germline V gene. CDR3 region: CASSQLGIVPDTQYF. CDR3 nucleotide sequence: TGTGCCAGCAGTCAACTGGGGATAGTCCCAGATACGCAGTATTTT.

This clonotype appeared many times. The chain is built from TRBV24-1 and TRBJ2-1; TRBD2 matches at 9 bases. The CDR3 runs to 15 residues. Unmatched junction bases numbered 6, after V lost 0 bases and J lost 10 bases. The germline V gene has CDR1 KGHDR and CDR2 SFDVKD. The CDR3 loop reads CATSDLLREGNEQFF. The DNA of the CDR3 is TGTGCCACCAGTGATTTGTTGCGGGAGGGCAACGAGCAGTTCTTC.

This clonotype was counted many times. The chain is built from TRBV2 and TRBJ1-1; D perhaps matches TRBD1 (6 bases). The CDR3 sequence is 14 residues long. V was cut by 6 bases and J by 4 bases, with 15 bases left in between. Germline V gene sequence: CDR1 SNHLY, CDR2 FYNNEI. CDR3 in amino acids: CASRLYREPTEAFF. CDR3 in DNA: TGTGCCAGCAGATTGTACAGGGAGCCCACTGAAGCTTTCTTT.

The CDR3 coding sequence is TGTGCCAGCAGCCCCCTTACCGGGAGGACTGGAAACACCATATATTTT. This codes for CASSPLTGRTGNTIYF. The chain combines TRBV9 with TRBJ1-3; no firm D call. V was cut by 4 bases and J by 2 bases, with 16 bases left in between. This CDR3 has 16 amino acids. Germline V gives CDR1 SGDLS, CDR2 YYNGEE.

The chain combines TRBV2 with TRBJ1-1; D is unresolved. Germline V gene data show CDR1 as SNHLY and CDR2 as FYNNEI. Trimming stripped 10 bases from V and 0 bases from J, with 15 bases between. The CDR3 extends over 14 amino acids. The CDR3 sequence: CATTSRIMNTEAFF. As DNA, the CDR3 is TGTGCCACCACTTCGAGGATTATGAACACTGAAGCTTTCTTT. The complete variable domain, with remaining parts taken from reference TRBV2 and TRBJ1-1, reads EPEVTQTPSHQVTQMGQEVILRCVPISNHLYFYWYRQILGQKVEFLVSFYNNEISEKSEIFDDQFSVERPDGSNFTLKIRSTKLEDSAMYFCATTSRIMNTEAFFGQGTRLTVV.

The chain couples TRBV14 to TRBJ2-1, with no clear D. The CDR3 covers 16 residues. With 0 bases removed from V and 6 bases from J, the gap between germline ends came to 15 bases. Germline lookup yields CDR1 SGHDN and CDR2 FVKESK. CDR3: CASSQEIDAVGNEQFF. The CDR3 DNA follows: TGTGCCAGCAGCCAAGAAATCGACGCGGTAGGCAATGAGCAGTTCTTC.

This chain connects TRBV9 to TRBJ2-3, with TRBD2 matching 8 bases. Trimming cost V 0 bases and J 6 bases; bases outside gene matches: 3. Germline V lookup: CDR1 SGDLS, CDR2 YYNGEE. The CDR3 is made up of 14 amino acids. In DNA, the CDR3 is TGTGCCAGCAGCGTAGACCCGGGAGGGGATACGCAGTATTTT. Protein sequence: CASSVDPGGDTQYF.

V gene TRBV4-3 combines with J gene TRBJ2-7; 7 nucleotides line up with TRBD2. The DNA matches TRBJ2-1 better at its end, which makes the J call doubtful. CDR1 and CDR2 (germline): LGHNA, YSLEER. The CDR3 runs to 15 residues. The CDR3, as DNA: TGCGCCAGCAGCCCCATGGCTAGCGGAACCTACGAGCAGTTCTTC. It is translated as CASSPMASGTYEQFF.

Ten or more counts support this clonotype. This sequence joins TRBV29-1 and TRBJ1-1; the D is unclear. CDR3 size: 11 residues. Germline-derived CDR1 and CDR2 are SQVTM and ANQGSEA. V lost 4 bases to trimming and J lost 1 base, with 4 bases between them. In nucleotides, the CDR3 is TGCAGCGTTGGACAGAACACTGAAGCTTTCTTT. Encoded protein: CSVGQNTEAFF.

The genes are TRBV5-8 and TRBJ2-7; D gene uncertain. V lost 4 bases and J 5 bases, leaving 10 bases between the germline ends. Germline V gene sequence: CDR1 SGHTS, CDR2 YDEGEE. The CDR3 extends over 12 amino acids. The CDR3 here is CASSPMTDEQYF. The CDR3 coding sequence is TGTGCCAGCAGCCCTATGACGGACGAGCAGTACTTC.

The chain uses TRBV12-3 or TRBV12-4 and TRBJ2-1; 8 bases map to TRBD2. V dropped 8 bases and J dropped 4; count of bases not matched to a gene: 10. The length of the CDR3 is 15 residues. The CDR3 protein is CASGLGAGGYNEQFF. CDR3 nucleotides: TGTGCCAGCGGCCTCGGCGCGGGAGGATACAATGAGCAGTTCTTC.

V gene TRBV19 combines with J gene TRBJ1-2, with TRBD1 matching over 8 bases. Germline-derived CDR1 and CDR2 are LNHDA and SQIVND (reference sequence). V was clipped by 5 bases and J by 6 bases; unmatched bases: 11. This CDR3 has 15 amino acids. The CDR3 sequence is CASSQTWTGYDGYTF. The CDR3 DNA follows: TGTGCCAGTAGTCAAACTTGGACAGGGTACGATGGCTACACCTTC. Based on the CDR3 plus reference TRBV19 and TRBJ1-2, the full variable domain is DGGITQSPKYLFRKEGQNVTLSCEQNLNHDAMYWYRQDPGQGLRLIYYSQIVNDFQKGDIAEGYSVSREKKESFPLTVTSAQKNPTAFYLCASSQTWTGYDGYTFGSGTRLTVV.

This clonotype was observed many times. This chain links TRBV27 with TRBJ1-1; TRBD1 might be the D (6 bases). The germline gives CDR1 MNHEY, CDR2 SMNVEV (reference sequence). Between the trimmed V and J ends, which lost 3 bases and 0 bases, there was a span of 11 bases. The CDR3 runs 15 residues. The CDR3 sequence is CASSFLGQLNTEAFF. The CDR3 coding sequence is TGTGCCAGCAGTTTTCTCGGACAGTTGAACACTGAAGCTTTCTTT.

This clonotype has a count of ten or more. The chain carries TRBV28 and TRBJ2-1; possibly TRBD1 for D (5 bases). V shed 6 bases and J shed 3 bases, with 12 bases lying between them. Germline V CDR1 and CDR2: MDHEN, SYDVKM. CDR3 length: 14 residues. The CDR3 DNA is TGTGCCAGCAGACCCGACAGCATCTACAATGAGCAGTTCTTC. Translating gives CASRPDSIYNEQFF.

This chain joins TRBV5-4 and TRBJ2-5, with 8 bases fitting TRBD2. CDR1 SGHNT and CDR2 YYREEE come from the germline V gene (reference sequence). Germline trimming cut 0 bases from V and 5 bases from J; bases unmatched to any gene: 6. This CDR3 region has 15 residues. This CDR3 is CASSLGAGVRETQYF. CDR3 bases: TGTGCCAGCAGCTTGGGAGCGGGAGTTCGGGAGACCCAGTACTTC.

Ten or more counts support this clonotype. The chain uses TRBV3-1 and TRBJ2-1; unclear D gene. Germline CDR1 LGHDT, CDR2 YNNKEL (reference sequence). The CDR3 consists of 14 residues. The ends were cut back, 3 bases at V and 10 bases at J, with 16 bases in the middle. CDR3 sequence (DNA): TGTGCCAGCAGCCATCCGAAACCCTTCTCCGAGCAGTTCTTC. Translating gives CASSHPKPFSEQFF.

This clonotype was picked up many times. The gene calls are TRBV27 and TRBJ2-1; 13 bases align to TRBD2. With V trimmed by 3 bases and J by 4 bases, 6 bases remained unmatched. The CDR3 is 17 amino acids. CDR1 and CDR2 (germline): MNHEY, SMNVEV (reference sequence). As DNA, the CDR3 is TGTGCCAGCAGTTTGTCGACTAGCGGGAGGCTTTACAATGAGCAGTTCTTC. Amino acid sequence: CASSLSTSGRLYNEQFF.

This clonotype was detected ten times or more. This chain joins TRBV7-9 and TRBJ2-7; 8 positions match TRBD1. Unmatched junction bases numbered 6, after V lost 5 bases and J lost 3 bases. Germline loops: CDR1 SEHNR, CDR2 FQNEAQ (reference sequence). This CDR3 has 14 residues. The CDR3 nucleotides are TGTGCCAGCAGCCTCGGACAGGGACTCTACGAGCAGTACTTC. Translation gives CASSLGQGLYEQYF.

Regarding this clonotype: Compared with germline, one end of the junction differs, possibly owing to a read error. V usage is TRBV5-5 and J usage is TRBJ2-2; 9 bases line up with TRBD2. The CDR3 length is 16 residues. Germline V CDR1 and CDR2: SGHKS, YYEKEE (reference sequence). CDR3 amino acids: CASSLAGTSLGGELCF. The CDR3, as DNA: TGTGCCAGCAGCTTGGCCGGGACTAGCTTGGGCGGGGAGCTGTGTTTT.

The sample holds many counts of this clonotype. The genes are TRBV6-2 or TRBV6-3 and TRBJ2-7, with TRBD2 identical over 10 bases. The CDR3 is made up of 15 amino acids. Losses at the gene ends were 3 bases for V and 4 bases for J; bases not matched to a gene: 6. CDR1 and CDR2 from the germline V gene are MNHEY and SVGEGT. CDR3 nucleotide sequence: TGTGCCAGCAGTTATCGGACTAGCGGCAAATACGAGCAGTACTTC. The encoded protein is CASSYRTSGKYEQYF.

This rearrangement joins TRBV3-1 to TRBJ2-1; D is uncertain. This CDR3 is built from 14 residues. Deletions cut 4 bases from V and 7 bases from J, with 14 bases between. CDR1 LGHDT and CDR2 YNNKEL come from the germline V gene (reference sequence). CDR3 residues: CASSRDWSQNEQFF. Written as DNA, the CDR3 is TGTGCCAGCAGCCGGGATTGGTCCCAGAATGAGCAGTTCTTC.

In its sample, this clonotype was seen many times. V is TRBV6-1 and J is TRBJ1-1; a weak D match, TRBD1 (5 bases). This CDR3 contains 13 residues. Trimming pared 7 bases from V and 7 bases from J, leaving 16 bases between. Germline lookup yields CDR1 MNHNS and CDR2 SASEGT. DNA of the CDR3: TGTGCCAGCACAGATTCCGGGGGGGGTGAAGCTTTCTTT. Translation: CASTDSGGGEAFF.

This CDR3 reads CSARGTSGRGWTGELFF. The CDR3 DNA reads TGCAGTGCTAGGGGGACTAGCGGGAGAGGATGGACCGGGGAGCTGTTTTTT. The chain is built from TRBV20-1 and TRBJ2-2; 14 bases are a match to TRBD2. J lost 5 bases, V lost 3 bases, and 8 bases had no gene match. The CDR3 consists of 17 residues. The germline gives CDR1 DFQATT, CDR2 SNEGSKA (reference sequence).

At least ten counts were recorded for this clonotype. This chain connects TRBV7-2 to TRBJ2-7; D gene ambiguous. The CDR3 contains 13 residues. V gave up 1 base and J gave up 4 bases, with 8 bases separating them. The V gene's germline CDR1 is SGHTA and CDR2 FQGNSA. The CDR3 here is CASSLGAMYEQYF. The CDR3 nucleotides are TGTGCCAGCAGCTTAGGGGCCATGTACGAGCAGTACTTC.

This chain connects TRBV2 to TRBJ2-3; the match to TRBD2 covers 12 bases. The CDR3 has 15 amino acids. After removal of 3 bases from V and 7 bases from J, the junction contained 5 bases not matched to a gene. CDR1 SNHLY and CDR2 FYNNEI come from the germline V gene. CDR3 in amino acids: CASSETSGSFNTQYF. As DNA, the CDR3 is TGTGCCAGCAGTGAGACTAGCGGGAGTTTTAATACGCAGTATTTT.

This clonotype has just a few counts. The V gene is TRBV7-9, the J gene TRBJ2-7; D is possibly TRBD1 (5 bases). V lost 3 bases to trimming and J lost 9 bases, with 12 bases between them. The CDR3 has 12 amino acids. CDR1 and CDR2 from the germline V gene are SEHNR and FQNEAQ (reference sequence). The CDR3 sequence is CASSFLQDMQYF. In nucleotides, the CDR3 is TGTGCCAGCAGCTTTCTACAGGATATGCAGTACTTC.

Only a few counts were recorded for this clonotype. The chain has TRBV4-3 and TRBJ2-2; no reliable D call. Trimming shortened V by 0 bases and J by 6 bases, and 14 bases separated the two germline ends. The CDR3 covers 16 residues. Germline V lookup: CDR1 LGHNA, CDR2 YSLEER. The CDR3 region is CASSQDSTGEPGELFF. CDR3 DNA: TGCGCCAGCAGCCAAGATTCGACTGGGGAACCCGGGGAGCTGTTTTTT.

This clonotype was observed many times. The chain joins TRBV3-1 to TRBJ2-3; D not resolved. The V end lost 0 bases, the J end lost 6 bases, and 16 bases lay between the germline ends. This CDR3 is built from 16 residues. Germline CDR1 LGHDT, CDR2 YNNKEL (reference sequence). The CDR3 region is CASSQDLSSVGDTQYF. DNA of the CDR3: TGTGCCAGCAGCCAAGATCTGTCTTCCGTCGGGGATACGCAGTATTTT.

This clonotype was seen just once. A much bigger clone sits one base away, suggesting this may be a read error. The rearrangement uses TRBV4-1 and TRBJ2-7; 7 nucleotides line up with TRBD2. The CDR3 runs to 13 residues. Germline V gives CDR1 MGHRA, CDR2 YSYEKL. As DNA, the CDR3 is TGCGCCAGCAGCCAAGACAGGGACTACGGGCAGTACTTC. Its protein is CASSQDRDYGQYF.

This clonotype was observed a handful of times. J is TRBJ1-3 and V is TRBV30; D call uncertain. V lost 1 base to trimming and J lost 0 bases, with 22 bases between them. CDR1 GTSNPN and CDR2 SVGIG come from the germline V gene (reference sequence). The CDR3 loop spans 19 amino acids. As DNA, the CDR3 is TGTGCCTGGAGTGCCTACCTCGCCCCTTTCAGGCTCTCTGGAAACACCATATATTTT. Its protein product is CAWSAYLAPFRLSGNTIYF.